This paragraph reports one T cell receptor beta chain. Here immunoSEQ multiplex PCR was the method, and the copy in TCRdb shows in-frame clones only, minus some. In the table there are 600,000 to 900,000 clones, over 75% of which are singletons. These data belong to a study of shared T cell receptors in the human thymus. This CDR3 region has 15 residues. V gave up 4 bases and J gave up 0 bases, with 12 bases separating them. Per germline, CDR1 MDHEN and CDR2 SYDVKM. This sample also belongs to another study, concerning human thymus T cells. According to that study: Each of the donors was a healthy Finnish infant who was undergoing open corrective cardiac surgery for congenital heart defects. Thymus specimens were resections from corrective heart surgery. Thymic and blood repertoires appeared to display a bias in their usage of V and J genes. Thymic repertoires from unrelated individuals overlapped highly, related research reported.

Specimen: thymocytes. V and J are TRBV28 and TRBJ1-1; a weak D match, TRBD1 (6 bases). The receptor's source is a girl less than two years old with a congenital heart defect. As DNA, the CDR3 is TGTGCCAGCAGTTCCCCAGGGGCGGTGAACACTGAAGCTTTCTTT. Translation gives CASSSPGAVNTEAFF.